A selection of T cell receptor beta chains follows, all from one sample in a study of cytomegalovirus exposure and HLA in healthy donors. The protocol was immunoSEQ multiplex PCR, while the TCRdb copy is restricted to in-frame clones and leaves out a portion. The sample contains some 150,000 clones, over 60% of which appear only once. What was sequenced was PBMCs. These receptor sequences come from a woman in her 30s in good health and CMV-seronegative. The CDR3 runs from the conserved cysteine through the conserved F or W. The order of the fields is clone size, J gene, V gene, D gene, CDR3 protein, CDR3 DNA. A D gene is named only where the DNA matches it firmly. The listing skips clone size in some rows; elsewhere it reads once, few, many or a size class.

>.|TRBJ2-1|TRBV10-2|TRBD2
CASASGSSSSYNEQFF
TGCGCCAGCGCTAGCGGGTCATCGAGCTCCTACAATGAGCAGTTCTTC
>.|TRBJ1-3|TRBV2|.
CASRQSSGNTIYF
TGTGCCAGCAGACAGAGCTCTGGAAACACCATATATTTT
>.|TRBJ1-6|TRBV9|TRBD1
CASSVGTGEYSPLHF
TGTGCCAGCAGCGTCGGGACAGGGGAATATTCACCCCTCCACTTT
>.|TRBJ1-1|TRBV18|.
CASSYANRNTEAFF
TGTGCCAGCTCATACGCCAACAGGAACACTGAAGCTTTCTTT
>.|TRBJ1-1|TRBV11-1|.
CASSQLGEYEAFF
TGTGCCAGCAGCCAGCTCGGGGAGTACGAAGCTTTCTTT
>.|TRBJ1-5|TRBV6-6|.
CASSYPGGGSNQPQHF
TGTGCCAGCAGTTATCCCGGGGGGGGAAGCAATCAGCCCCAGCATTTT
>few|TRBJ2-3|TRBV9|.
CASSVGGLTDTQYF
TGTGCCAGCAGCGTAGGGGGCCTCACAGATACGCAGTATTTT
>.|TRBJ1-2|TRBV6-6|.
CASSYPQGTNYGYTF
TGTGCCAGCAGTTACCCACAGGGAACTAACTATGGCTACACCTTC
>.|TRBJ1-1|TRBV27|TRBD1
CASRRRQGAVTEAFF
TGTGCCAGCAGACGTAGACAGGGGGCGGTCACTGAAGCTTTCTTT
>.|TRBJ1-3|TRBV19|.
CASSIRSSGNTIYF
TGTGCCAGTAGTATACGCAGCTCTGGAAACACCATATATTTT
>.|TRBJ2-5|TRBV4-1|.
CASSPIESQETQYF
TGCGCCAGCAGCCCGATAGAGTCCCAAGAGACCCAGTACTTC
>once|TRBJ1-5|TRBV7-9|TRBD1
CASSPAGGLNQPQHF
TGTGCCAGCAGCCCGGCAGGGGGACTCAATCAGCCCCAGCATTTT
>.|TRBJ1-2|TRBV10-3|TRBD1
CAISESETGMWGYTF
TGTGCCATCAGTGAGTCAGAGACAGGGATGTGGGGCTACACCTTC
>.|TRBJ1-5|TRBV4-1|TRBD1
CASSPGQGARAQHF
TGCGCCAGCAGCCCCGGACAGGGGGCAAGAGCCCAGCATTTT
>once|TRBJ2-1|TRBV5-4|TRBD2
CASRPSGSGLGGEQFF
TGTGCCAGCAGACCTAGCGGGAGTGGTCTGGGTGGTGAGCAGTTCTTC
>few|TRBJ2-3|TRBV10-3|TRBD1
CAISESMLPGGTQYF
TGTGCCATCAGTGAGTCGATGTTACCAGGGGGTACGCAGTATTTT
>.|TRBJ2-7|TRBV9|.
CASSVEVRGEQYF
TGTGCCAGCAGCGTAGAGGTACGGGGGGAGCAGTACTTC
>.|TRBJ2-7|TRBV28|.
CASSRTGNSYEQYF
TGTGCCAGCAGTCGCACGGGAAACTCCTACGAGCAGTACTTC
>.|TRBJ1-1|TRBV7-9|.
CASSSWTQLEAFF
TGTGCCAGCAGCTCCTGGACACAGTTAGAAGCTTTCTTT
>once|TRBJ1-4|TRBV30|.
CAWSQAGLNPAELFF
TGTGCCTGGAGTCAGGCGGGGCTCAACCCGGCGGAACTGTTTTTT
>.|TRBJ2-7|TRBV2|TRBD1
CASSQGGAYEQYF
TGTGCCAGCTCACAGGGGGGCGCCTACGAGCAGTACTTC
>.|TRBJ1-5|TRBV6-1|TRBD1
CASRASTGVSGPQHF
TGTGCCAGCAGGGCAAGTACAGGGGTAAGTGGGCCCCAGCATTTT
>.|TRBJ1-1|TRBV28|.
CASSFGRNTEAFF
TGTGCCAGCAGTTTTGGTAGAAACACTGAAGCTTTCTTT
>once|TRBJ2-1|TRBV6-4|TRBD1
CASPSPPGGKSSYNEQFF
TGTGCCAGCCCTTCACCCCCAGGGGGCAAGAGCTCCTACAATGAGCAGTTCTTC
>.|TRBJ1-6|TRBV7-9|.
CASSLGEGVSYNSPLHF
TGTGCCAGCAGCTTAGGGGAGGGTGTATCCTATAATTCACCCCTCCACTTT
>.|TRBJ1-6|TRBV30|TRBD1
CAWSIGTGDSPLHF
TGTGCCTGGAGTATAGGGACAGGTGATTCACCCCTCCACTTT
>.|TRBJ2-2|TRBV18|.
CASSPRLTADTGELFF
TGTGCCAGCTCACCACGACTCACGGCGGACACCGGGGAGCTGTTTTTT
>.|TRBJ2-5|TRBV2|.
CASSELGGLGETQYF
TGTGCCAGCAGTGAGCTCGGGGGGCTCGGAGAGACCCAGTACTTC
>.|TRBJ2-7|TRBV28|.
CASSPSGVWTVKTYEQYF
TGTGCCAGCAGCCCTAGTGGGGTCTGGACAGTCAAGACCTACGAGCAGTACTTC
>.|TRBJ2-5|TRBV25-1|TRBD1
CASSDSTGETQYF
TGTGCCAGCAGTGATTCGACAGGGGAGACCCAGTACTTC
>.|TRBJ1-6|TRBV11-3|.
CASSARAYLGGSPLHF
TGTGCCAGCAGCGCCCGAGCCTATCTAGGCGGTTCACCCCTCCACTTT
>.|TRBJ2-1|TRBV19|.
CATRSNEQFF
TGTGCCACTCGTAGCAATGAGCAGTTCTTC
>.|TRBJ2-2|TRBV27|TRBD2
CASSWEGRAGELFF
TGTGCCAGCAGTTGGGAGGGTAGGGCCGGGGAGCTGTTTTTT
>.|TRBJ1-3|TRBV7-9|.
CASSLSNSGNTIYF
TGTGCCAGCAGCTTAAGCAATTCTGGAAACACCATATATTTT
>.|TRBJ1-5|TRBV28|.
CASSFASGPQHF
TGTGCCAGCAGTTTTGCCTCGGGGCCCCAGCATTTT
>.|TRBJ2-3|TRBV10-1|TRBD2
CASSAPGLAASTDTQYF
TGCGCCAGCAGTGCACCGGGACTAGCGGCTAGCACAGATACGCAGTATTTT
>.|TRBJ2-1|TRBV6-1|TRBD1
CASSATGAYNEQFF
TGTGCCAGCAGTGCTACAGGGGCCTACAATGAGCAGTTCTTC
>.|TRBJ2-1|TRBV19|TRBD2
CASRLTSGRRNEQFF
TGTGCCAGTAGGTTGACTAGCGGGAGGAGGAATGAGCAGTTCTTC
>.|TRBJ1-2|TRBV6-6|.
CASSYSRTAYGYTF
TGTGCCAGCAGTTACTCCAGGACAGCCTATGGCTACACCTTC
>.|TRBJ1-4|TRBV2|.
CASILGVGEKLFF
TGTGCCAGCATTCTCGGGGTTGGGGAAAAACTGTTTTTT
>.|TRBJ2-3|TRBV7-9|.
CASSPPGTDTQYF
TGTGCCAGCAGCCCCCCAGGAACAGATACGCAGTATTTT
>once|TRBJ2-7|TRBV5-1|.
CASSLVGVEQYF
TGCGCCAGCAGCTTGGTAGGGGTCGAGCAGTACTTC
>.|TRBJ2-1|TRBV27|TRBD2
CASSSGARYNEQFF
TGTGCCAGCAGTAGCGGGGCCAGGTACAATGAGCAGTTCTTC
>.|TRBJ1-6|TRBV7-2|TRBD1
CASSLTGTGMSPLHF
TGTGCCAGCAGCTTGACCGGGACAGGGATGTCACCCCTCCACTTT
>.|TRBJ2-2|TRBV2|.
CASSRNTGELFF
TGTGCCAGCAGCCGGAACACCGGGGAGCTGTTTTTT
>.|TRBJ2-3|TRBV9|.
CASSVGIRGPTDTQYF
TGTGCCAGCAGCGTAGGAATCAGGGGACCCACAGATACGCAGTATTTT
>.|TRBJ2-3|TRBV7-9|TRBD1
CASSPKGAGVGTQYF
TGTGCCAGCAGCCCAAAGGGGGCTGGGGTCGGTACGCAGTATTTT
>.|TRBJ2-5|TRBV27|.
CASSSPLSRGRQETQYF
TGTGCCAGCAGTAGCCCTCTTTCCCGGGGGAGGCAAGAGACCCAGTACTTC
>.|TRBJ2-3|TRBV5-8|.
CASSPGLISTDTQYF
TGTGCCAGCAGCCCGGGACTTATCAGCACAGATACGCAGTATTTT
>.|TRBJ2-2|TRBV30|.
CAWSDGTGELFF
TGTGCCTGGAGTGACGGCACCGGGGAGCTGTTTTTT
>few|TRBJ2-1|TRBV11-3|TRBD2
CASSSGLAGDYNEQFF
TGTGCCAGCAGCTCGGGACTAGCGGGGGACTACAATGAGCAGTTCTTC
>.|TRBJ2-7|TRBV7-6|.
CASSFEGESYEQYF
TGTGCCAGCAGCTTCGAGGGTGAATCCTACGAGCAGTACTTC
>.|TRBJ2-3|TRBV7-7|.
CASSWSLADTQYF
TGTGCTAGCAGCTGGAGTTTAGCGGATACGCAGTATTTT
>.|TRBJ2-7|TRBV27|TRBD1
CASRPGQGIDEQYF
TGTGCCAGCAGACCGGGACAGGGTATCGACGAGCAGTACTTC